The TCR beta chain described here comes from a study of CDR3 diversity in severe acne (dated by TCRdb to between 2018 and 2020). Library preparation used PCR. Data came from an Illumina HiSeq 2000. The public sequencing data were trimmed at Q25 with fastp and processed into clonotypes with MiXCR by TCRdb, which kept only in-frame beta chains. Merged by CDR3 protein, the rows form single entries marked with the most common genes and DNA. This sample holds around 83,000 distinct CDR3 sequences; around 50% were observed only once. The top ten hold more than 9% of the sample. The CDR3 holds 16 amino acids from the cysteine to the phenylalanine. Only CDR3 DNA is held: 48 bases, read in frame from base 1. Cut back by 3 bases and 3 bases, the V and J ends lie 14 bases apart. In the germline V gene, CDR1 corresponds to MNHNS and CDR2 to SASEGT. This clonotype has a count of ten or more. The specificity of this receptor is unknown. No base quality information exists; no much larger clone differs at one position.

The receptor chain draws on TRBV6-1 and TRBJ2-2, with TRBD2 perhaps the D gene, on 5 matching bases. This receptor was identified in a male donor with severe acne vulgaris. Sequencing was performed on blood. The CDR3 region has the sequence CASSDGRRAYTGELFF. The DNA sequence is given as TGTGCCAGCAGTGACGGTCGGCGGGCGTACACCGGGGAGCTGTTTTTT.